The clone carrying this T cell receptor beta chain was seen a single time. The antigen is unknown. PCR used 60 Vbeta primers and 13 Jbeta primers. Sequencing was performed with immunoSEQ multiplex PCR; in TCRdb, only in-frame clones are kept and a portion is missing. Of around 180,000 clones listed, around 80% are singletons. CDR1 SNHLY and CDR2 FYNNEI come from the germline V gene. Trimming left V 1 base short and J 7 bases short, with 7 bases between. This CDR3 has 12 amino acids. This sample is drawn from a study of cytomegalovirus exposure and HLA in healthy donors. Study-wide background: Clustering assigned 81% of the approximately 400 genotyped donors to the Caucasian-associated ancestry cluster.

The study, taken as a whole, reports: Investigators reported approximately 150 TCR beta chains as tied to cytomegalovirus.

This TCR was sampled from a middle-aged woman in good health and CMV-seronegative. Sequencing used PBMCs. The chain has TRBV2 and TRBJ1-2; the D is unclear. The CDR3 DNA reads as TGTGCCAGCAGTGAAGGACAAGCTGGCTACACCTTC. This translates into CASSEGQAGYTF. Full variable domain (outside the CDR3, taken from reference TRBV2 and TRBJ1-2): EPEVTQTPSHQVTQMGQEVILRCVPISNHLYFYWYRQILGQKVEFLVSFYNNEISEKSEIFDDQFSVERPDGSNFTLKIRSTKLEDSAMYFCASSEGQAGYTFGSGTRLTVV.